The T cell receptor (beta chain) under discussion was sequenced for a study of breast tumors, draining lymph nodes, adjacent tissues. This CDR3 has 14 residues. Trimming pared 2 bases from V and 5 bases from J, leaving 7 bases between. Germline V CDR1 and CDR2: SNHLY, FYNNEI. Using its own MiXCR run on the multiplex PCR reads, TCRdb lists one record per CDR3 protein. Counted here are 140,000 to 150,000 distinct CDR3 sequences, approximately 29% occurring once; the ten biggest clones make up around 2.3%. Axillary draining lymph nodes of breast cancer patients supplied the node samples. This receptor was obtained from a female donor with breast cancer. Some clones in this sample may be carry-over from other donors' samples. The sample taken for sequencing was axillary lymph node tissue. The V gene is TRBV2, the J gene TRBJ1-6; D might be TRBD1 (5 bases). The DNA for the CDR3 is TGTGCCAGCAGTGAAACGGACAATAATTCACCCCTCCACTTT. Protein product: CASSETDNNSPLHF.